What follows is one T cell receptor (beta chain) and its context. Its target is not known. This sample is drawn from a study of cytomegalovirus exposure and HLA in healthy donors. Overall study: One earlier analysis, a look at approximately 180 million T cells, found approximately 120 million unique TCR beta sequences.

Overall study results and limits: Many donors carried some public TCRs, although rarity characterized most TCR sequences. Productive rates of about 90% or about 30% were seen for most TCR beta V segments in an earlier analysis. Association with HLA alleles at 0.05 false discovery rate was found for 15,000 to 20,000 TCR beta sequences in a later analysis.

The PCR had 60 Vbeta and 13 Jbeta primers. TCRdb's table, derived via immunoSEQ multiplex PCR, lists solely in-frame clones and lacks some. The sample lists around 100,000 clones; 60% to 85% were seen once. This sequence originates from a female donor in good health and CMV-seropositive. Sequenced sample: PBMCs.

CDR3 loop: CATKGQNYGYTF. The CDR3 nucleotides read TGTGCCACCAAGGGGCAAAACTATGGCTACACCTTC. The chain is built from TRBV6-1 and TRBJ1-2; D perhaps matches TRBD1 (5 bases). Germline V gene lookup returns CDR1 MNHNS and CDR2 SASEGT. Deletions cut 10 bases from V and 2 bases from J, with 11 bases between. This CDR3 contains 12 residues.